This T cell receptor (beta chain) was identified during a study of blood T cell repertoires in COVID-19 (dated by TCRdb to the early 2020s). With respect to the entire study: Collaborator samples came from the United States, Italy and Spain and covered acute and convalescent phases of COVID-19. The material from the prospective study consisted of cDNA or gDNA derived from T cells, B-cell-depleted T cells, or PBMCs. Subjects who had been exposed to COVID-19, were actively infected with it, or had recovered from it provided the deeply sampled blood TCRbeta repertoires that made up the dataset. The repertoires were released in a freely available public database intended as a resource for research on the immune response to SARS-CoV-2. The samples were drawn from the first 160 participants of the ongoing ImmuneRACE study and from over 950 subjects provided by 6 global collaborators. Nearly every sample came with metadata listing a de-identified subject ID, COVID-19 status, age in years and sex. HLA class I and class II types, where available, came from metadata supplied by the sample provider rather than from assay-based typing.

TCRbeta CDR3 regions were amplified from genomic DNA using the immunoSEQ Assay, a bias-controlled multiplex PCR. In the original analysis: Within the assay, amplification of reference gene primers was used to estimate how many nucleated cells each sample contained. To quantify the absolute abundance of each unique TCRbeta CDR3 rearrangement, sequence reads were collapsed and filtered. For each sample, productive Simpson clonality was calculated as the square root of Simpson's diversity index across productive rearrangements. The immuneACCESS repertoire file appears here via TCRdb, limited to in-frame rearrangements. These files lack a portion of the clones; in checked studies, under half of the deficit traces to unresolved V genes, and the cause of the others is not known. Clone size and V and J calls were adopted from that table, with D and trimming inferred from the DNA. The sample yields some 370,000 clones; around 87% were counted once. Approximately 7% of the sample is held by the ten biggest clonotypes.

Regarding this clone: Its antigen is currently not known. Per-base quality was not reported, and no clone a single base away is much larger than it.

Each collaborating institution followed its own protocols to collect whole blood in K2EDTA tubes. For TCRbeta analysis, collaborators shipped samples as frozen whole blood, isolated PBMCs, or DNA extracted from either of those sample types. Here is what the overall study found, with its caveats: The amount of clinical and demographic metadata varied by source and participant and was provided uncurated.

The source of this sequence is a man between 18 and 35 years old with active or convalescent COVID-19. Source material: peripheral blood.

Here the CDR3 is given as CASSQDQGTVAYNSPLHF. The nucleotides are TGTGCCAGCAGCCAAGATCAGGGGACCGTTGCCTATAATTCACCCCTCCACTTT. The chain is made from TRBV14 and TRBJ1-6; a tentative D match to TRBD1 spans 6 bases. CDR1 and CDR2 are drawn from the germline V gene: SGHDN, FVKESK. Between the V and J ends, shortened by 0 bases and 2 bases respectively, the junction contains 14 bases. The CDR3 measures 18 amino acids from cysteine to phenylalanine. Just CDR3 DNA is preserved here, 54 bases in frame from base 1.